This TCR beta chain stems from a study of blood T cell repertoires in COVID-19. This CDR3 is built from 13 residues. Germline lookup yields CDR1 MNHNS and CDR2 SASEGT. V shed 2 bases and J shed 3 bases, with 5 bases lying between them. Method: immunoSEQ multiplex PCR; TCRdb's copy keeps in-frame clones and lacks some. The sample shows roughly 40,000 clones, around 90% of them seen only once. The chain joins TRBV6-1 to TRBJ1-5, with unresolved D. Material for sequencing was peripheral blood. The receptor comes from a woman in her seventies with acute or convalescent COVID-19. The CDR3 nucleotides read TGTGCCAGCAGTGAAAGAGACAATCAGCCCCAGCATTTT. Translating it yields CASSERDNQPQHF.